The sample holds a few counts of the clone carrying this T cell receptor (beta chain). The antigen is not known. MiXCR was run by TCRdb on the RACE reads, yielding one entry per CDR3 protein. Of approximately 400,000 distinct CDR3 sequences listed, approximately 5.1% were seen once; the top ten hold around 2.6%. Time point noted: pre-sensitization, week 0. The sample's treatment: therapeutic diphenylcyclopropenone sensitization with weekly scalp DPC. Participating donors were patients with alopecia, aged 18 to 70 years, considered appropriate candidates for DPC. The length of the CDR3 is 17 residues. Germline V gives CDR1 SGHRS, CDR2 YFSETQ. V lost 4 bases, J lost 0 bases, and 7 bases stayed unmatched. The data are from a study of human T cells and chemical hapten exposure. Study outcomes and limitations: Having alopecia, donors may respond immunologically unlike healthy people.

This chain connects TRBV5-1 to TRBJ2-1; 10 positions match TRBD2. The clonotype originates from a woman between 50 and 59 years old with alopecia areata. Some clones in this sample may be carry-over from other donors' samples. The sequences come from whole blood, collected in connection with sensitization to the hapten diphenylcyclopropenone (DPC). The CDR3 region is CASSPLAGESSYNEQFF. CDR3 coding DNA: TGCGCCAGCAGCCCCCTAGCGGGGGAAAGCTCCTACAATGAGCAGTTCTTC.